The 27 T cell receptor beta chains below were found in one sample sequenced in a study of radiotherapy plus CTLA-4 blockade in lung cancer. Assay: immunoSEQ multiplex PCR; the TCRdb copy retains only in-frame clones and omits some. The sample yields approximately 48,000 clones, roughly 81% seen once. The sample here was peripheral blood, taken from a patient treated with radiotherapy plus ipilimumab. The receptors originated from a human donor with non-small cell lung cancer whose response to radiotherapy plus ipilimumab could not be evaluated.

Here the CDR3 reads CASSSGGSQETQYF. DNA of the CDR3: TGTGCCAGCAGTTCGGGAGGTAGTCAAGAGACCCAGTACTTC. The V and J genes are TRBV28 and TRBJ2-5, with 7 bases that match TRBD2. Germline V CDR1 and CDR2: MDHEN, SYDVKM. The CDR3 contains 14 residues. V gave up 4 bases and J gave up 2 bases; unmatched junction bases: 4.

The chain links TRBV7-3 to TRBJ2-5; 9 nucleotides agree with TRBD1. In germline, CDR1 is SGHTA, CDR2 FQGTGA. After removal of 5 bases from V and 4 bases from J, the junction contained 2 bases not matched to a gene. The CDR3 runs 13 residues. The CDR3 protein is CASSKDRGETQYF. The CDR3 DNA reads TGTGCCAGCAGCAAGGACAGGGGAGAGACCCAGTACTTC.

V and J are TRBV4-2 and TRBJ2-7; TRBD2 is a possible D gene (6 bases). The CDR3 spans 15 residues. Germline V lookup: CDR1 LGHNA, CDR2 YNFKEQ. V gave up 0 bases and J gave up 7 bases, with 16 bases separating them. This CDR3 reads CASSQDTSMSGEQYF. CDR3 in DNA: TGTGCCAGCAGCCAAGATACCTCGATGAGCGGGGAGCAGTACTTC.

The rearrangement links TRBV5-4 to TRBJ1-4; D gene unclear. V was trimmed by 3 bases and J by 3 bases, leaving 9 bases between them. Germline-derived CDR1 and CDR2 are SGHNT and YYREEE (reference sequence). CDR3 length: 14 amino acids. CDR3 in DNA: TGTGCCAGCAGCTCGACTCCTGCTAATGAAAAACTGTTTTTT. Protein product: CASSSTPANEKLFF.

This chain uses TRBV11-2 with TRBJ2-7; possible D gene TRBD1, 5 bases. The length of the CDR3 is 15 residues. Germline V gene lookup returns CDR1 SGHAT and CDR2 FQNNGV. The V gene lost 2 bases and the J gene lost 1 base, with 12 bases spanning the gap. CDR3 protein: CASSLPRQGSYEQYF. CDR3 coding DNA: TGTGCCAGCAGCTTACCTAGGCAGGGATCCTACGAGCAGTACTTC.

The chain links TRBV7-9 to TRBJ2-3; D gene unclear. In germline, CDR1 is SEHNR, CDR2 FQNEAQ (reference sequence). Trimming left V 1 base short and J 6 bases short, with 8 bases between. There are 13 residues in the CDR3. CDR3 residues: CASSLVFGDTQYF. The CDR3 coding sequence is TGTGCCAGCAGCTTAGTATTCGGGGATACGCAGTATTTT.

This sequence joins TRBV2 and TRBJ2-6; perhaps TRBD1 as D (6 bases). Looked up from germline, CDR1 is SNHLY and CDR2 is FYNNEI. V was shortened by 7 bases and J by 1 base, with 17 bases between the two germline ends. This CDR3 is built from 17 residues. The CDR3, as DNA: TGTGCCAGCATAGTGGGGACAATTATATCTGGGGCCAACGTCCTGACTTTC. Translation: CASIVGTIISGANVLTF.

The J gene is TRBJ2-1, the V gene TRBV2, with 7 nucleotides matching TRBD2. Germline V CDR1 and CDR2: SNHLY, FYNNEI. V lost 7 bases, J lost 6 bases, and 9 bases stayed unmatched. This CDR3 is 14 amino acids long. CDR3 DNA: TGTGCCAGCAAGGAGCGGGAAATTGGCAATGAGCAGTTCTTC. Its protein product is CASKEREIGNEQFF.

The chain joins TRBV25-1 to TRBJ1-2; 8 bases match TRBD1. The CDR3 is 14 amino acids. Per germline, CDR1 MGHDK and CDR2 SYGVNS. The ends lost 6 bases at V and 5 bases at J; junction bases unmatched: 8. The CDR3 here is CASSRTGFIYGYTF. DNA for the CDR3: TGTGCCAGCAGCAGGACAGGGTTCATATATGGCTACACCTTC.

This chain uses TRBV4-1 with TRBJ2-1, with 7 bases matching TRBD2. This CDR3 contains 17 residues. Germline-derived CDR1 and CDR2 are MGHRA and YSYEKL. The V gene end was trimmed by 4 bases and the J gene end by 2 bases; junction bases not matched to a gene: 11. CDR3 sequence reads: CASSRGASSGAYNEQFF. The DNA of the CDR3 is TGCGCCAGCAGCCGCGGGGCGTCCAGCGGGGCCTACAATGAGCAGTTCTTC.

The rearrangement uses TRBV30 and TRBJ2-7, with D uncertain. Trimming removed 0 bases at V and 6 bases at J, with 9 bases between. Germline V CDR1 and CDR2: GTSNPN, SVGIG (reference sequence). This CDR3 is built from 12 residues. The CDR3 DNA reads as TGTGCCTGGAGTGTACCCTGGAGCGAGCAGTACTTC. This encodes CAWSVPWSEQYF.

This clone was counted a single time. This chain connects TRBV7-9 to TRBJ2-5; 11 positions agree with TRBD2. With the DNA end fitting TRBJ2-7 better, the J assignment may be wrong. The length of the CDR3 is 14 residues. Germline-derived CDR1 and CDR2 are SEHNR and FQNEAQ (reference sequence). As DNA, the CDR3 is TGTGCCAGCAGATCGGGACTAGCGGACTACGAGCAGTACTTC. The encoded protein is CASRSGLADYEQYF.

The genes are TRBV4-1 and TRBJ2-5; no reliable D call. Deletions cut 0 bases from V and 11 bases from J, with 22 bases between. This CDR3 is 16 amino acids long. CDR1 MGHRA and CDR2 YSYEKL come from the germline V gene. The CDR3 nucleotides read TGCGCCAGCAGCCAAGATCTATCGTTTAGGCCAATGGAGCAGTACTTC. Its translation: CASSQDLSFRPMEQYF.

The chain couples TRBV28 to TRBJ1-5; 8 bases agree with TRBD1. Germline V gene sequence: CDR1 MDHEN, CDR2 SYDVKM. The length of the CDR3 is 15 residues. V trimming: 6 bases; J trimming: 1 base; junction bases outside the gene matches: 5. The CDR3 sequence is CASRSTGGSNQPQHF. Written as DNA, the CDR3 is TGTGCCAGCAGATCTACAGGGGGAAGCAATCAGCCCCAGCATTTT.

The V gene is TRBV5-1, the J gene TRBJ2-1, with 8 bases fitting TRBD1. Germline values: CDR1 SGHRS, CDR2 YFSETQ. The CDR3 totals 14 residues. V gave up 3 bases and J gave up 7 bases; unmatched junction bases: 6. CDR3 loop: CASSSPGGSNEQFF. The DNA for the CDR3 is TGCGCCAGCAGCTCCCCAGGGGGCTCAAATGAGCAGTTCTTC.

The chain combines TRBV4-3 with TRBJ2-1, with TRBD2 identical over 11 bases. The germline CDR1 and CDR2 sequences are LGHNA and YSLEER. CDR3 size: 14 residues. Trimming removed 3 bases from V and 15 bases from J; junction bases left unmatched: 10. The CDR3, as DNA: TGCGCCAGCAGCCAGTATAGCGGGAGGGATGTCCCGTTCTTC. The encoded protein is CASSQYSGRDVPFF.

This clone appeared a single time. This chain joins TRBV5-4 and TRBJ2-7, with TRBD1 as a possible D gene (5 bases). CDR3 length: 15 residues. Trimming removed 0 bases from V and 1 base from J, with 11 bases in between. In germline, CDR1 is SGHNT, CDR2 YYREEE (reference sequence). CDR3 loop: CASSLVAGNSYEQYF. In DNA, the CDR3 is TGTGCCAGCAGCTTGGTGGCAGGGAATTCCTACGAGCAGTACTTC.

The CDR3 is CASPSRGARDQETQYF. The CDR3 bases are TGTGCAAGTCCCTCCAGGGGGGCTCGTGATCAAGAGACCCAGTACTTC. This chain uses TRBV12-2 with TRBJ2-5; the table's TRBD1 call for D was not verified on the DNA. TRBV12-2 is annotated as a pseudogene. There are 16 residues in the CDR3.

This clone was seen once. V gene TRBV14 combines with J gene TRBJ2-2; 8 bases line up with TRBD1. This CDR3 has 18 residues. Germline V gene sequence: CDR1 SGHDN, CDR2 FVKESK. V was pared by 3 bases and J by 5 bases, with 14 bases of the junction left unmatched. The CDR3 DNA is TGTGCCAGCAGCCAGAACCTCCGAGACAGGGGTTGGACCGGGGAGCTGTTTTTT. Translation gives CASSQNLRDRGWTGELFF.

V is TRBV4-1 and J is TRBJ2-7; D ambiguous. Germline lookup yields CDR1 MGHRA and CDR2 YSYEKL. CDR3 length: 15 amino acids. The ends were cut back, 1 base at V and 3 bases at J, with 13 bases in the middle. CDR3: CASSQGYEVLYEQYF. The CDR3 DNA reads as TGCGCCAGCAGCCAAGGTTACGAGGTTCTCTACGAGCAGTACTTC.

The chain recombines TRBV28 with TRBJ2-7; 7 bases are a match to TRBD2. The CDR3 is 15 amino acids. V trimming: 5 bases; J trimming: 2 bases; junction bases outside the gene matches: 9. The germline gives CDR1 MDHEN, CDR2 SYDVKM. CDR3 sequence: CASSPSGLSPYEQYF. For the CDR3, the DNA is TGTGCCAGCAGTCCTAGCGGTCTAAGCCCCTACGAGCAGTACTTC.

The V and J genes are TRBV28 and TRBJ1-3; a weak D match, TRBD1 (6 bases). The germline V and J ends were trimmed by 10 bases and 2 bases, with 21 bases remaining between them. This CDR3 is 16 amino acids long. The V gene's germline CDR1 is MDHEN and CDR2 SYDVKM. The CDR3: CAISDYLAGAGNTIYF. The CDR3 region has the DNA TGTGCCATCTCAGATTACTTGGCAGGGGCTGGAAACACCATATATTTT.

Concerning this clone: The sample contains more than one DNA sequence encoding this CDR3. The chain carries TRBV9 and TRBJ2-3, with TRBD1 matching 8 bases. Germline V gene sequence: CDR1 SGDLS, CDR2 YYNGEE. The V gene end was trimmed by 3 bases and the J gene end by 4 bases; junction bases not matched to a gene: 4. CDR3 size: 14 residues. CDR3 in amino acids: CASSAGQGPDTQYF. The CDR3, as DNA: TGTGCCAGCAGCGCCGGACAGGGCCCAGATACGCAGTATTTT.

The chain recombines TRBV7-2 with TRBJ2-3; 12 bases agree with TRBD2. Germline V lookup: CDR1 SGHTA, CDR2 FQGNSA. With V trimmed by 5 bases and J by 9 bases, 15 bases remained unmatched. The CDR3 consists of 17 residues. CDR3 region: CASSGEASGRARITQYF. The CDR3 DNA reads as TGTGCCAGCAGCGGAGAGGCTAGCGGGAGGGCCCGGATCACGCAGTATTTT.

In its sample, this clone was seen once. The CDR3 bases are TGTGCCAGCAGTCGGAGACAGGGAGGCTATGGCTACACCTTC. Its translation: CASSRRQGGYGYTF. The chain joins TRBV6-5 to TRBJ1-2, with 7 bases aligning to TRBD1. Germline lookup yields CDR1 MNHEY and CDR2 SVGAGI. V gave up 5 bases and J gave up 4 bases; unmatched junction bases: 7. The CDR3 runs to 14 residues.

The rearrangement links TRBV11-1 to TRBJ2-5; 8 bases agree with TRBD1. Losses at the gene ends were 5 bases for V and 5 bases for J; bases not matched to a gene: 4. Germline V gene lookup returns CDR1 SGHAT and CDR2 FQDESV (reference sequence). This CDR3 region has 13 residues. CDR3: CASSLDRGETQYF. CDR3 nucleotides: TGTGCCAGCAGCCTTGACAGGGGTGAGACCCAGTACTTC.

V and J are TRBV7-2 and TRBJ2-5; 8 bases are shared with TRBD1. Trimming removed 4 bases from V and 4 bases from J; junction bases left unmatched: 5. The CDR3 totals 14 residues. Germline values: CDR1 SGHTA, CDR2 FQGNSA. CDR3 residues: CASSSPGQGETQYF. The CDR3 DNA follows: TGTGCCAGCAGCTCGCCCGGACAGGGAGAGACCCAGTACTTC.